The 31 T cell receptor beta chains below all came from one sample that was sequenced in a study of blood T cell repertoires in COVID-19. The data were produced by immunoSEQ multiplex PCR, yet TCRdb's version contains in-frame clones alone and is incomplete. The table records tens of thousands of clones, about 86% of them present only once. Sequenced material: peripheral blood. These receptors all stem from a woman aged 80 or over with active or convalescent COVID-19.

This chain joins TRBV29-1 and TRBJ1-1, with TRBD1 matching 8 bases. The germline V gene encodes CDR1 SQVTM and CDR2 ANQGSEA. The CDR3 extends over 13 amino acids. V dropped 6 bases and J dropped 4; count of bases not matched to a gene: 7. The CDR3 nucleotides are TGCAGCGTCCGACGTGGACAGGGCACTGAAGCTTTCTTT. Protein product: CSVRRGQGTEAFF.

The CDR3 reads CASSPGTGGADTEAFF. The CDR3 DNA reads as TGTGCCAGCAGCCCTGGGACAGGGGGCGCCGACACTGAAGCTTTCTTT. The chain recombines TRBV7-8 with TRBJ1-1; TRBD1 matches 12 bases. CDR1 and CDR2 from the germline V gene are SGHVS and FQNEAQ. J lost 3 bases, V lost 5 bases, and 7 bases had no gene match. CDR3 size: 16 residues.

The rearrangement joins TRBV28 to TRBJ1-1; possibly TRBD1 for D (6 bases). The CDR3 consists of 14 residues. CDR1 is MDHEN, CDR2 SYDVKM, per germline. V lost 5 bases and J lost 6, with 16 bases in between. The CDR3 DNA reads TGTGCCAGCAGTCCGGGGGGGGGCTGGTCTGAAGCTTTCTTT. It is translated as CASSPGGGWSEAFF. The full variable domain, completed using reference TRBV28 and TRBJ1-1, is DVKVTQSSRYLVKRTGEKVFLECVQDMDHENMFWYRQDPGLGLRLIYFSYDVKMKEKGDIPEGYSVSREKKERFSLILESASTNQTSMYLCASSPGGGWSEAFFGQGTRLTVV.

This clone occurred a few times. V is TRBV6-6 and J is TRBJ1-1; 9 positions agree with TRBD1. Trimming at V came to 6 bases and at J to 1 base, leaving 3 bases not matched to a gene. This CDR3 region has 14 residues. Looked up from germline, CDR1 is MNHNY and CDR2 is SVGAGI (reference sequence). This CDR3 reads CASSTGQGNTEAFF. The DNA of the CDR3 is TGTGCCAGCAGCACGGGACAGGGGAACACTGAAGCTTTCTTT.

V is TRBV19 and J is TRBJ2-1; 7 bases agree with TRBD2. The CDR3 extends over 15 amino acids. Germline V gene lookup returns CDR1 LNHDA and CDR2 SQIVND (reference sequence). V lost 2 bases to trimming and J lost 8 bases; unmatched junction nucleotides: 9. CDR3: CASSIREGRVDEQFF. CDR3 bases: TGTGCCAGTAGTATAAGGGAGGGCAGGGTCGATGAGCAGTTCTTC.

The chain's CDR3 is CASSLVAGASGNTIYF. The DNA for the CDR3 is TGTGCCAGCAGCTTAGTGGCGGGGGCTTCTGGAAACACCATATATTTT. This chain links TRBV7-2 with TRBJ1-3; D possibly corresponds to TRBD1 (6 bases). With 1 base removed from V and 1 base from J, the gap between germline ends came to 11 bases. The CDR3 spans 16 residues. CDR1 SGHTA and CDR2 FQGNSA come from the germline V gene.

The CDR3 loop reads CASSYTGVTEAFF. CDR3 sequence (DNA): TGTGCCAGCAGTTACACAGGGGTCACTGAAGCTTTCTTT. The V call is TRBV6-2 or TRBV6-3, the J call TRBJ1-1; TRBD1 matches at 7 bases. After removal of 2 bases from V and 4 bases from J, the junction contained 1 base not matched to a gene. Germline V CDR1 and CDR2: MNHEY, SVGEGT. CDR3 size: 13 residues.

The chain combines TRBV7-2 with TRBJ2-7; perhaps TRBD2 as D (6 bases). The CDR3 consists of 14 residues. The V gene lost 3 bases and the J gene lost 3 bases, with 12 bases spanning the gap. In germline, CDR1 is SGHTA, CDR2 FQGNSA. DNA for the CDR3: TGTGCCAGCAGCTTTCAGGGCGGGGTCTACGAGCAGTACTTC. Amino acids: CASSFQGGVYEQYF.

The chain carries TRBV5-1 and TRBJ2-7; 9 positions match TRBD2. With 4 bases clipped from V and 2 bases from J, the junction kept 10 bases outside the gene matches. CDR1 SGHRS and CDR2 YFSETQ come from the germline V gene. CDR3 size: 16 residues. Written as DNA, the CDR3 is TGCGCCAGCAGCCCGGGCCACAGCGGGGGGCCCTACGAGCAGTACTTC. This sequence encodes CASSPGHSGGPYEQYF.

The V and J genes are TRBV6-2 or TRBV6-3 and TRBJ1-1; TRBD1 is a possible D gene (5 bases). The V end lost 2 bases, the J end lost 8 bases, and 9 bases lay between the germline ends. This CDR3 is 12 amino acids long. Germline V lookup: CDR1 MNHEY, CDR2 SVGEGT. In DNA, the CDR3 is TGTGCCAGCAGTTACGACAAGGGGGAAGCTTTCTTT. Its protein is CASSYDKGEAFF.

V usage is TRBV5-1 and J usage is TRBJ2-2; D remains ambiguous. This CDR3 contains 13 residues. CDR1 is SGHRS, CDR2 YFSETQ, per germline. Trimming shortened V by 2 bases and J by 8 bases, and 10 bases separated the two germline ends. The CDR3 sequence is CASSFSPPGELFF. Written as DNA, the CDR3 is TGCGCCAGCAGCTTTAGTCCGCCGGGGGAGCTGTTTTTT. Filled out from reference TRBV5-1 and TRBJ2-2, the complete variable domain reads KAGVTQTPRYLIKTRGQQVTLSCSPISGHRSVSWYQQTPGQGLQFLFEYFSETQRNKGNFPGRFSGRQFSNSRSEMNVSTLELGDSALYLCASSFSPPGELFFGEGSRLTVL.

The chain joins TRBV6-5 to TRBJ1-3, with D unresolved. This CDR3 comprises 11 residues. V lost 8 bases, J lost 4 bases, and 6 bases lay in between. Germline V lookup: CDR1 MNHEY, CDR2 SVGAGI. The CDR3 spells CASHTGNTIYF. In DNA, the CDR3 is TGTGCCAGCCACACGGGAAACACCATATATTTT.

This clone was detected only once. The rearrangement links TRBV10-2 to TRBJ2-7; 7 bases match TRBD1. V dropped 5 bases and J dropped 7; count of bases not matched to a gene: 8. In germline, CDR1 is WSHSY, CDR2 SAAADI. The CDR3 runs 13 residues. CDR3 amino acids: CASSLGQAREQYF. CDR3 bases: TGCGCCAGCAGTTTAGGACAGGCCAGGGAGCAGTACTTC.

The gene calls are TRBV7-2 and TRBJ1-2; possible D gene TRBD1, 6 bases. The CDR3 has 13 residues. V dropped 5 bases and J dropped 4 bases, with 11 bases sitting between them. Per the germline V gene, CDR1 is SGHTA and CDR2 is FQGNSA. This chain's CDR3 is CASSDRILYGYTF. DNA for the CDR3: TGTGCCAGCAGCGACAGGATCCTCTATGGCTACACCTTC.

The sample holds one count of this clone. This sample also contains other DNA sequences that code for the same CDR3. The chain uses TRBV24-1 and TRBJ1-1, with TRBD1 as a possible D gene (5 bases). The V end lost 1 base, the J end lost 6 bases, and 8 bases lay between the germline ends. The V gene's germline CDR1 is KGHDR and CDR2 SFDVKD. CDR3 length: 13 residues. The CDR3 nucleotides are TGTGCCACCAGTGATTTCGGGGGTTCTGAAGCTTTCTTT. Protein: CATSDFGGSEAFF.

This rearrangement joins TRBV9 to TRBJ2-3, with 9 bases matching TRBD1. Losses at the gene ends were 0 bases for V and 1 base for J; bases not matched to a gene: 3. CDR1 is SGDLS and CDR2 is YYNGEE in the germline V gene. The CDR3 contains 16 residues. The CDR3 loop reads CASSVDRTGGTDTQYF. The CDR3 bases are TGTGCCAGCAGCGTAGATCGGACAGGGGGCACAGATACGCAGTATTTT.

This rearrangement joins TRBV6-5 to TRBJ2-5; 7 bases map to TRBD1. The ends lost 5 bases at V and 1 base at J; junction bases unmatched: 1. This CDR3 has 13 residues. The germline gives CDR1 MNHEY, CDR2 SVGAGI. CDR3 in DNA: TGTGCCAGCAGTCGGACAGGCCAAGAGACCCAGTACTTC. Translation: CASSRTGQETQYF.

The chain's CDR3 is CASSQGTGGARAYGYTF. Written as DNA, the CDR3 is TGTGCCAGCAGCCAAGGGACAGGGGGCGCGAGGGCCTATGGCTACACCTTC. The chain uses TRBV7-9 and TRBJ1-2; 12 bases are shared with TRBD1. Germline V gene sequence: CDR1 SEHNR, CDR2 FQNEAQ (reference sequence). V lost 5 bases to trimming and J lost 4 bases; unmatched junction nucleotides: 11. The length of the CDR3 is 17 residues.

The CDR3 loop is CASSLDGVSNQPQHF. In DNA, the CDR3 is TGTGCCAGCAGCTTAGACGGGGTGAGCAATCAGCCCCAGCATTTT. V gene TRBV7-8 combines with J gene TRBJ1-5; no clear D. Germline assignment: CDR1 SGHVS and CDR2 FQNEAQ. The ends were cut back, 1 base at V and 1 base at J, with 8 bases in the middle. This CDR3 has 15 residues.

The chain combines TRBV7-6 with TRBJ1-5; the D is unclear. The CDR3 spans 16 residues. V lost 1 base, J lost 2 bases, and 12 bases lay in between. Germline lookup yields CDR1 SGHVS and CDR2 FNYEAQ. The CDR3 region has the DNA TGTGCCAGCAGCTTAGGCATGGGCACCGGCAATCAGCCCCAGCATTTT. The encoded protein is CASSLGMGTGNQPQHF.

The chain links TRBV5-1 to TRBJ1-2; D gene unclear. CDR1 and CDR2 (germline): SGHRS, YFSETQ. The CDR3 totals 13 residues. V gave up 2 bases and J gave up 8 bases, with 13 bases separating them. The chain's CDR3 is CASSFGGPRGYTF. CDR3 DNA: TGCGCCAGCAGCTTCGGCGGGCCCAGGGGCTACACCTTC.

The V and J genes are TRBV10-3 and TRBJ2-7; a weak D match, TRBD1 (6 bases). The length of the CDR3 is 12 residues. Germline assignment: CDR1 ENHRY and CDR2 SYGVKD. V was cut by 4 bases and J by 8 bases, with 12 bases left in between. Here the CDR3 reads CAISGAGDQQYF. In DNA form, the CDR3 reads TGTGCCATCAGTGGGGCAGGGGATCAGCAGTACTTC.

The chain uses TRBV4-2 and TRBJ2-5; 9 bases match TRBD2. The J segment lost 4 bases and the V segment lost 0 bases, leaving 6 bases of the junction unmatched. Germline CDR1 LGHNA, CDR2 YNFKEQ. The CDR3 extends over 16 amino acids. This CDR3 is CASSQDRGGGGETQYF. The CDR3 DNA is TGTGCCAGCAGCCAAGATCGCGGCGGGGGGGGAGAGACCCAGTACTTC.

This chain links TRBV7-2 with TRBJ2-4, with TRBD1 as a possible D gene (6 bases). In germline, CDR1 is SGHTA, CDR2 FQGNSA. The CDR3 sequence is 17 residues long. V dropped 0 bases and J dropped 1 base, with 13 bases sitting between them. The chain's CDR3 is CASSLADQGYAKNIQYF. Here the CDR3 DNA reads TGTGCCAGCAGCTTAGCGGACCAGGGGTACGCCAAAAACATTCAGTACTTC. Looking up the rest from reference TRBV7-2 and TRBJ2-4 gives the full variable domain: GAGVSQSPSNKVTEKGKDVELRCDPISGHTALYWYRQSLGQGLEFLIYFQGNSAPDKSGLPSDRFSAERTGGSVSTLTIQRTQQEDSAVYLCASSLADQGYAKNIQYFGAGTRLSVL.

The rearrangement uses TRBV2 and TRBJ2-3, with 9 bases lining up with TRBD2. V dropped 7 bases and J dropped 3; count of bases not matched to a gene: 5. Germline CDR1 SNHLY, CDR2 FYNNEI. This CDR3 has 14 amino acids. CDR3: CASNRLAGTDTQYF. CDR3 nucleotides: TGTGCCAGCAATAGGCTAGCGGGGACAGATACGCAGTATTTT. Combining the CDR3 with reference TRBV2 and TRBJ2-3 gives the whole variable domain EPEVTQTPSHQVTQMGQEVILRCVPISNHLYFYWYRQILGQKVEFLVSFYNNEISEKSEIFDDQFSVERPDGSNFTLKIRSTKLEDSAMYFCASNRLAGTDTQYFGPGTRLTVL.

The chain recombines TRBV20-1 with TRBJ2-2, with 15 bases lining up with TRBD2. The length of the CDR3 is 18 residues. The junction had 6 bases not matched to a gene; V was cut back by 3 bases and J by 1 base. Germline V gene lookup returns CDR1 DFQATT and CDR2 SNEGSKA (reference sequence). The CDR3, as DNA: TGCAGTGCTAGTAACCTGGGACTAGCGGGGGGGAACACCGGGGAGCTGTTTTTT. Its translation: CSASNLGLAGGNTGELFF.

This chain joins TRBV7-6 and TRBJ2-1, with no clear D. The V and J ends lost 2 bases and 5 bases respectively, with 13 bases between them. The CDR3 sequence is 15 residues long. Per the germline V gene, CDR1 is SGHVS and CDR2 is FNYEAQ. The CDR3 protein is CASSLNQYQDNEQFF. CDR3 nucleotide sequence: TGTGCCAGCAGCTTAAATCAATATCAGGACAATGAGCAGTTCTTC.

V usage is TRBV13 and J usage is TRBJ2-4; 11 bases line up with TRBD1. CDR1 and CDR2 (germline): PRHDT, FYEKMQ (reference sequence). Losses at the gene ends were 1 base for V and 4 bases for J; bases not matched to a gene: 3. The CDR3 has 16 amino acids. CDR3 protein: CASSLEGQGAKNIQYF. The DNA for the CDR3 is TGTGCCAGCAGCTTAGAAGGACAGGGGGCTAAAAACATTCAGTACTTC.

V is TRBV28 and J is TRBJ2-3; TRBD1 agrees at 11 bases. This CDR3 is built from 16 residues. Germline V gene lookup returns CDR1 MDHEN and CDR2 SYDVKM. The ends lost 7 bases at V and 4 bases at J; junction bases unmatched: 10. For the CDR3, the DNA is TGTGCCAGCAATCCCTCACCGGGACAGGGGGCAGATACGCAGTATTTT. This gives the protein CASNPSPGQGADTQYF.

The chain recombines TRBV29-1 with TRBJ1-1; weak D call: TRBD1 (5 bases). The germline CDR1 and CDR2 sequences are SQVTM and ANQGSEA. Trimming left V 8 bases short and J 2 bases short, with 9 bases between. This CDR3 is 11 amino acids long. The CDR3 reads CSQQDNTEAFF. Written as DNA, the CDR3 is TGCAGCCAACAGGATAACACTGAAGCTTTCTTT. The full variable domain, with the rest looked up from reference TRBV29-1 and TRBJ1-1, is SAVISQKPSRDICQRGTSLTIQCQVDSQVTMMFWYRQQPGQSLTLIATANQGSEATYESGFVIDKFPISRPNLTFSTLTVSNMSPEDSSIYLCSQQDNTEAFFGQGTRLTVV.

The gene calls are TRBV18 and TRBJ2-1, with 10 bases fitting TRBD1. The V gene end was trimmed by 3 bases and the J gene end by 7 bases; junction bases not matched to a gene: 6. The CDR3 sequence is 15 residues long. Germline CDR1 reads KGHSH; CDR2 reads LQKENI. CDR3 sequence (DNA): TGTGCCAGCTCACCTCTGGACAGGGGGGGAAATGAGCAGTTCTTC. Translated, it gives CASSPLDRGGNEQFF.